These T cell receptor beta chains were read from a single sample in a study of T cell responses to AZD1222 COVID-19 vaccine. Repertoires were generated with immunoSEQ multiplex PCR, while TCRdb's copy carries only in-frame clones and drops some. Of 90,000 to 150,000 clones in the sample, over 75% were seen once. The sequencing here drew on peripheral blood, taken on day 0 of AZD1222 vaccination. The receptors were sampled from an adult in good health. CDR3s include the opening cysteine and the closing phenylalanine or tryptophan. The order of the fields is CDR3 DNA, CDR3 protein, clone size, D gene, V gene, J gene. A D gene is named only where the DNA matches it firmly. Some rows have no size entry. The others give once, few or many, or a class for an expanded clone.

TGCGCCAGCAGTCAAGGGCAGGCTCCTACCGGGGAGCTGTTTTTT	CASSQGQAPTGELFF	-	-	TRBV23-1	TRBJ2-2
TGTGCCAGCAGAAACGGTGGGGGTAGCACTGAAGCTTTCTTT	CASRNGGGSTEAFF	-	-	TRBV28	TRBJ1-1
TGTGCCAGCAGCTTATCTTATGGCGAAAAACTGTTTTTT	CASSLSYGEKLFF	few	-	TRBV7-2	TRBJ1-4
TGTGCCACCAGCAGAGAGGGGCCCCAGCATTTT	CATSREGPQHF	-	-	TRBV15	TRBJ1-5
TGTGCCAGCAGCACACGGACAGGGGCTAACACTGAAGCTTTCTTT	CASSTRTGANTEAFF	-	TRBD1	TRBV7-9	TRBJ1-1
TGTGCCAGTAGTATTTCTCAGGGAGGTATTGAAGCTTTCTTT	CASSISQGGIEAFF	-	-	TRBV19	TRBJ1-1
TGTGCCAGCAGTATAACTATGTCCTCTGGAAACACCATATATTTT	CASSITMSSGNTIYF	-	-	TRBV6-5	TRBJ1-3
TGTGCCAGCAAGAAAGGGGGAGCTAACTATGGCTACACCTTC	CASKKGGANYGYTF	-	-	TRBV28	TRBJ1-2
TGTGCCAGCAGCCAAGCCTCAGGGGCCTCCTCTGGAAACACCATATATTTT	CASSQASGASSGNTIYF	few	-	TRBV4-2	TRBJ1-3
TGTGCCAGCAGTTTAATGGCTAGCGGGGGGATTAAAGAGACCCAGTACTTC	CASSLMASGGIKETQYF	-	TRBD2	TRBV28	TRBJ2-5
TGTGCCACCAGTGATCTGGACGAGAGTCTCAATGAGCAGTTCTTC	CATSDLDESLNEQFF	once	-	TRBV24-1	TRBJ2-1
TGTGCCAGCAGTGAAGCGGGACAGGTTAACCCCACCTTC	CASSEAGQVNPTF	-	TRBD1	TRBV6-1	TRBJ1-2
TGTGCCACCAGTCCCTCGGGGTCTTCCTACGAGCAGTACTTC	CATSPSGSSYEQYF	-	-	TRBV24-1	TRBJ2-7
TGCGCCAGCAGCGAGGGACTAGCGGGGTTATCCGGGGAGCTGTTTTTT	CASSEGLAGLSGELFF	few	TRBD2	TRBV5-1	TRBJ2-2
TGCGCCAGCAGCAGACAGGGGGTGGATAGTGAAAAACTGTTTTTT	CASSRQGVDSEKLFF	-	TRBD1	TRBV5-1	TRBJ1-4
TGTGCCACCAGCAGAGCTATGACAGGGGGTGAGCAGTTCTTC	CATSRAMTGGEQFF	-	TRBD1	TRBV15	TRBJ2-1
TGTGCCAGCAGCCTCGAGGGTCCTGGCTACACCTTC	CASSLEGPGYTF	few	-	TRBV2	TRBJ1-2
TGTGCCAGCAGTTTAGCGGACAGCCCCTACGAGCAGTACTTC	CASSLADSPYEQYF	-	-	TRBV28	TRBJ2-7
TGCAGCGTTGCGGGGGTGAACACCGGGGAGCTGTTTTTT	CSVAGVNTGELFF	-	-	TRBV29-1	TRBJ2-2
TGTGCCAGCAGCTTACCGTTGGGACAGGGGTTGATCGAGCAGTACTTC	CASSLPLGQGLIEQYF	-	TRBD1	TRBV7-9	TRBJ2-7
TGTGCCAGCACCCCCGGGAGCCTGAACACTGAAGCTTTCTTT	CASTPGSLNTEAFF	-	-	TRBV28	TRBJ1-1
TGTGCCAGCAGCTTAGTGGTCGGCATTTATCAGCCCCAGCATTTT	CASSLVVGIYQPQHF	-	-	TRBV7-2	TRBJ1-5
TGTGCCAGCAGCCAAGTGGGTGAGCAGTTCTTC	CASSQVGEQFF	-	-	TRBV3-1/TRBV3-2	TRBJ2-1
TGTGCCACCAGCAGAGATCTGGGAGGACTACCAATCTTC	CATSRDLGGLPIF	-	-	TRBV15	TRBJ2-1
TGCTTAAGTACAGGACCCGAGACTGAAGCTTTCTTT	CLSTGPETEAFF	-	-	TRBV28	TRBJ1-1
TGTGCCAGCAGCCAAGTGGGTTGGGGGCAGTACGAGCAGTACTTC	CASSQVGWGQYEQYF	-	-	TRBV14	TRBJ2-7
TGTGCCAGCAGCCCCCTACGGACAGGGCAGTATGGCTACACCTTC	CASSPLRTGQYGYTF	-	TRBD1	TRBV3-1/TRBV3-2	TRBJ1-2
TGTGCCAGCAGCCCCCGGACTAGCGTAGAGACCCAGTACTTC	CASSPRTSVETQYF	-	TRBD2	TRBV7-8	TRBJ2-5
TGTGCCACCCCCCTACAGGGAAACTCTGGAAACACCATATATTTT	CATPLQGNSGNTIYF	once	-	TRBV6-5	TRBJ1-3
TGTGCCAGCAGCCAAGGAGTGTTAGGACAGCCCTATGGCTACACCTTC	CASSQGVLGQPYGYTF	once	-	TRBV14	TRBJ1-2
TGTGCCATCAGTGAAAGTGGGGCGAACACTGAAGCTTTCTTT	CAISESGANTEAFF	-	-	TRBV10-3	TRBJ1-1
TGTGCCAGCAGCTTGTCCGCCTCCGGGGGCTACACCTTC	CASSLSASGGYTF	few	-	TRBV5-4	TRBJ1-2
TGTGCCAGCACAACCCAAAGAGGCACTGAAGCTTTCTTT	CASTTQRGTEAFF	-	-	TRBV7-2	TRBJ1-1
TGTGCCAGCAGTTTAGGAGGTGCGGGGGGCACTGAAGCTTTCTTT	CASSLGGAGGTEAFF	-	-	TRBV28	TRBJ1-1
TGTGCCAGCAGCCCACCCTCCCGGGACAGCGTCCGCCCCTACAATGAGCAGTTCTTC	CASSPPSRDSVRPYNEQFF	many	TRBD1	TRBV7-9	TRBJ2-1
TGCAGTGCTAGTGGTGGGGCTGTCAATCAGCCCCAGCATTTT	CSASGGAVNQPQHF	once	-	TRBV20-1	TRBJ1-5
TGTGCCAGCAGCTCCCACAGTAACAATCAGCCCCAGCATTTT	CASSSHSNNQPQHF	-	-	TRBV6-1	TRBJ1-5
TGTGCCAGCAGTAAAGGGACAGGGGGATACAATGAGCAGTTCTTC	CASSKGTGGYNEQFF	-	TRBD1	TRBV6-4	TRBJ2-1
TGTGCCAGCAGCCTACAACAGGGGACTCTCGGTGAAAAACTGTTTTTT	CASSLQQGTLGEKLFF	-	TRBD1	TRBV7-2	TRBJ1-4
TGTGCCAGCTCAGTGTCAACTCACACCCCTGGGGCCAACGTCCTGACTTTC	CASSVSTHTPGANVLTF	-	-	TRBV18	TRBJ2-6
TGTGCCAGTAGTACCGTTCCGGGACACCACCGGGGCTACACCTTC	CASSTVPGHHRGYTF	-	-	TRBV19	TRBJ1-2
TGTGCCAGTGGGACAGGGGGCGCGGATACGCAGTATTTT	CASGTGGADTQYF	-	TRBD1	TRBV6-5	TRBJ2-3
TGTGCCACCAGCAGAAACCCTACGTCGTTCGAGCAGTACTTC	CATSRNPTSFEQYF	-	-	TRBV15	TRBJ2-7
TGTGCCAGCAGCTTAGACTCCGGGCGGTCTGGTTGGACACCCCTCCACTTT	CASSLDSGRSGWTPLHF	-	-	TRBV7-2	TRBJ1-6
TGTGCCAGCAGCTTAGAAGGCGCAGGGCTTAATCAGCCCCAGCATTTT	CASSLEGAGLNQPQHF	many	-	TRBV7-8	TRBJ1-5
TGTGCCAGCAGCCAAGGGTCGGGGTGGAAAACTGAAGCTTTCTTT	CASSQGSGWKTEAFF	-	-	TRBV3-1/TRBV3-2	TRBJ1-1
TGTGCCAGCAGGACATCCGGATTTATCAGATCAAGCCCCCAGCATTTT	CASRTSGFIRSSPQHF	-	-	TRBV28	TRBJ1-5
TGTGCCAGTAGTATACGTGGAGCCAGGTTGTCGAGTTCACCCCTCCACTTT	CASSIRGARLSSSPLHF	-	-	TRBV19	TRBJ1-6
TGTGCCAGCAGCCAAGGACGACAGGGGGCGCGTGGCTACACCTTC	CASSQGRQGARGYTF	-	TRBD1	TRBV3-1/TRBV3-2	TRBJ1-2
TGCGCCAGCAGCCAAGCTGTCGCGGGGTCATGGGATGAGCAGTTCTTC	CASSQAVAGSWDEQFF	-	-	TRBV4-3	TRBJ2-1